Reported below is one TCR beta chain. One junction end does not reproduce the germline sequence, and a read error may be involved. This CDR3 is 10 amino acids long. Germline values: CDR1 SGHDT, CDR2 YYEEEE. This entry belongs to a study of identical twins. Unique molecular identifiers were present on the cDNA, and a universal primer site came from template switching. TCRdb passed the 5' RACE reads through MiXCR, listing each CDR3 protein once. Of around 250,000 distinct CDR3 sequences listed, more than 9.5% are singletons. These sequences were also reported in another study, on yellow fever vaccine responses in identical twins.

The receptor comes from a young woman in good health. This sequence joins TRBV5-6 and TRBJ2-7; tentative D call: TRBD1 (5 bases). The sample consisted of memory (CD45RO+) T cells sorted from blood. This chain's CDR3 is CASGPRALHF. Written as DNA, the CDR3 is TGTGCCAGCGGCCCCAGGGCCCTCCACTTC.